These 27 T cell receptor beta chains came from one sample sequenced in a study of blood T cell repertoires in COVID-19. Assay: immunoSEQ multiplex PCR; the TCRdb copy retains only in-frame clones and omits some. Of around 400,000 clones in the sample, about 90% were seen once. The specimen was peripheral blood. The receptor set was obtained from a woman aged 60-70 years with COVID-19, enrolled during active disease.

Only a few counts were recorded for this clone. The chain is built from TRBV7-2 and TRBJ2-4, with D unresolved. The germline V gene has CDR1 SGHTA and CDR2 FQGNSA. V was clipped by 2 bases and J by 4 bases, with 12 bases between them. This CDR3 spans 15 amino acids. The DNA of the CDR3 is TGTGCCAGCAGCTTAAAGGCAGGATTAAAAAACATTCAGTACTTC. Protein product: CASSLKAGLKNIQYF.

The chain combines TRBV5-5 with TRBJ2-2; TRBD2 matches 11 bases. The V segment lost 4 bases and the J segment 4 bases; nucleotides outside the gene matches: 3. The CDR3 totals 15 residues. Looked up from germline, CDR1 is SGHKS and CDR2 is YYEKEE (reference sequence). Written as DNA, the CDR3 is TGTGCCAGCAGCGGTAGCGGGGGGGGCACCGGGGAGCTGTTTTTT. Amino acid sequence: CASSGSGGGTGELFF.

The chain is built from TRBV19 and TRBJ1-1; possible D gene TRBD1, 5 bases. The CDR3 extends over 16 amino acids. With 3 bases removed from V and 3 bases from J, the gap between germline ends came to 17 bases. Germline V gene lookup returns CDR1 LNHDA and CDR2 SQIVND (reference sequence). CDR3 in DNA: TGTGCCAGTAGTATTCCGGGACTACCTCTCCACACTGAAGCTTTCTTT. This codes for CASSIPGLPLHTEAFF.

The rearrangement links TRBV9 to TRBJ2-7; 9 bases map to TRBD2. With V trimmed by 4 bases and J by 5 bases, 10 bases remained unmatched. The CDR3 sequence is 15 residues long. Per the germline V gene, CDR1 is SGDLS and CDR2 is YYNGEE. The CDR3 spells CASSTWRGGFDEQYF. CDR3 DNA: TGTGCCAGCAGCACTTGGCGGGGGGGCTTCGACGAGCAGTACTTC.

This chain joins TRBV3-1 (or the pseudogene TRBV3-2) and TRBJ2-6, with D unresolved. Trimming cost V 6 bases and J 1 base, with 4 bases left between them. This CDR3 region has 13 residues. Germline V gives CDR1 LGHDT, CDR2 YNNKEL (reference sequence). CDR3 region: CASSLSGANVLTF. CDR3 DNA sequence: TGTGCCAGCAGTTTATCTGGGGCCAACGTCCTGACTTTC.

The CDR3 DNA follows: TGTGCCAGCAGGGGAGACGGGAGCTCCTACAATGAGCAGTTCTTC. This codes for CASRGDGSSYNEQFF. V usage is TRBV2 and J usage is TRBJ2-1, with a tentative D call TRBD2 (6 bases). Deletions cut 6 bases from V and 0 bases from J, with 12 bases between. Germline-derived CDR1 and CDR2 are SNHLY and FYNNEI. CDR3 length: 15 residues.

The V call is TRBV27, the J call TRBJ1-1, with 7 bases identical to TRBD1. The CDR3 spans 14 residues. Germline lookup yields CDR1 MNHEY and CDR2 SMNVEV (reference sequence). With V trimmed by 8 bases and J by 5 bases, 11 bases remained unmatched. The DNA for the CDR3 is TGTGCCAGCTCCGACAGGGCAGGGGGAACTGAAGCTTTCTTT. It specifies CASSDRAGGTEAFF.

The chain carries TRBV28 and TRBJ1-2, with D unresolved. Trimming stripped 3 bases from V and 5 bases from J, with 16 bases between. This CDR3 is built from 15 residues. The germline CDR1 and CDR2 sequences are MDHEN and SYDVKM. The CDR3 nucleotides read TGTGCCAGCAGTTTTGTCGGTTCCTATTCTTATGGCTACACCTTC. Its translation: CASSFVGSYSYGYTF.

This rearrangement joins TRBV29-1 to TRBJ2-3; 8 bases fit TRBD2. The germline V gene encodes CDR1 SQVTM and CDR2 ANQGSEA. The CDR3 spans 14 residues. The V and J ends lost 3 bases and 7 bases, in that order; junction bases with no gene match: 9. This CDR3 is CSVDYTGGQNTQYF. DNA for the CDR3: TGCAGCGTTGACTATACGGGGGGGCAAAATACGCAGTATTTT.

The table lists this clone with a count of one. V gene TRBV5-8 combines with J gene TRBJ1-1, with D perhaps TRBD1 (5 bases). The CDR3 has 15 amino acids. Trimming left V 7 bases short and J 0 bases short, with 16 bases between. Germline V lookup: CDR1 SGHTS, CDR2 YDEGEE. The DNA of the CDR3 is TGTGCCAGCGCCCCCCCCACCAGGGTGAACACTGAAGCTTTCTTT. This codes for CASAPPTRVNTEAFF.

The chain has TRBV18 and TRBJ2-2; D call uncertain. CDR1 is KGHSH, CDR2 LQKENI, per germline. V lost 1 base to trimming and J lost 2 bases, with 5 bases between them. CDR3 length equals 14 residues. The CDR3 nucleotides are TGTGCCAGCTCACCACGCGAAAACACCGGGGAGCTGTTTTTT. Its translation: CASSPRENTGELFF.

This chain joins TRBV27 and TRBJ2-2; 8 nucleotides agree with TRBD2. V lost 5 bases and J lost 6; bases outside the gene matches: 14. CDR3 length: 17 residues. Germline lookup yields CDR1 MNHEY and CDR2 SMNVEV (reference sequence). The chain's CDR3 is CASSPPMRGALAGELFF. CDR3 coding DNA: TGTGCCAGCAGTCCCCCAATGCGGGGGGCTCTAGCCGGGGAGCTGTTTTTT.

The rearrangement uses TRBV11-3 and TRBJ2-7, with D hard to call. CDR1 is SGHNT, CDR2 YENEEA, per germline. The CDR3 sequence is 15 residues long. V lost 0 bases and J lost 2, with 11 bases in between. CDR3 amino acids: CASSLDTSSPYEQYF. In DNA form, the CDR3 reads TGTGCCAGCAGCTTAGATACGTCGAGTCCCTACGAGCAGTACTTC. Full variable domain (outside the CDR3, taken from reference TRBV11-3 and TRBJ2-7): EAGVVQSPRYKIIEKKQPVAFWCNPISGHNTLYWYLQNLGQGPELLIRYENEEAVDDSQLPKDRFSAERLKGVDSTLKIQPAELGDSAVYLCASSLDTSSPYEQYFGPGTRLTVT.

This clone was detected only a few times. The CDR3 protein is CASSVTGLESPLHF. The CDR3 DNA reads TGTGCCAGCAGTGTAACGGGACTTGAATCACCCCTCCACTTT. The rearrangement joins TRBV2 to TRBJ1-6, with D possibly matching TRBD1 (5 bases). From germline, CDR1 is SNHLY and CDR2 FYNNEI. This CDR3 has 14 residues. V was clipped by 4 bases and J by 10 bases, with 14 bases between them.

This clone was recorded once. J is TRBJ1-1 and V is TRBV19; D is unclear. This CDR3 is built from 13 residues. The V end was cut by 7 bases, the J end by 2 bases, with 11 bases between. In germline, CDR1 is LNHDA, CDR2 SQIVND (reference sequence). CDR3 DNA: TGTGCCAGTAACGGCAGGCGAAACACTGAAGCTTTCTTT. Protein sequence: CASNGRRNTEAFF.

A few counts support this clone. This chain links TRBV7-8 with TRBJ2-3; 8 bases match TRBD2. With V trimmed by 4 bases and J by 2 bases, 5 bases remained unmatched. Germline-derived CDR1 and CDR2 are SGHVS and FQNEAQ. This CDR3 contains 15 residues. CDR3: CASSSRGGLTDTQYF. Here the CDR3 DNA reads TGTGCCAGCAGCTCCCGGGGGGGCCTCACAGATACGCAGTATTTT.

V usage is TRBV27 and J usage is TRBJ1-1, with 7 bases lining up with TRBD1. Germline CDR1 reads MNHEY; CDR2 reads SMNVEV (reference sequence). The trim removed 5 bases at V and 1 base at J, leaving 10 bases unmatched. The length of the CDR3 is 16 residues. The CDR3 nucleotides read TGTGCCAGCAGTCCGTTCACGGGACAGAGGAACACTGAAGCTTTCTTT. Protein product: CASSPFTGQRNTEAFF.

V and J are TRBV2 and TRBJ1-2; TRBD1 matches at 11 bases. Germline lookup yields CDR1 SNHLY and CDR2 FYNNEI. This CDR3 is built from 14 residues. V gave up 4 bases and J gave up 8 bases; unmatched junction bases: 6. CDR3 sequence reads: CASSGGQGAQGYTF. The CDR3 bases are TGTGCCAGCAGTGGCGGACAGGGGGCGCAAGGCTACACCTTC. Variable domain in full (rest from reference TRBV2 and TRBJ1-2): EPEVTQTPSHQVTQMGQEVILRCVPISNHLYFYWYRQILGQKVEFLVSFYNNEISEKSEIFDDQFSVERPDGSNFTLKIRSTKLEDSAMYFCASSGGQGAQGYTFGSGTRLTVV.

This clone was picked up one time. This chain connects TRBV7-2 to TRBJ2-3; no reliable D call. Germline V gene sequence: CDR1 SGHTA, CDR2 FQGNSA. CDR3 length: 10 amino acids. V shed 1 base and J shed 15 bases, with 8 bases lying between them. The chain's CDR3 is CASSLDVGYF. CDR3 nucleotides: TGTGCCAGCAGCTTAGATGTGGGCTATTTT.

The rearrangement links TRBV7-9 to TRBJ2-4, with D maybe TRBD1 (5 bases). Trimming took off 5 bases at V and 8 bases at J, with 16 bases between the two ends. This CDR3 is 14 amino acids long. Germline V gives CDR1 SEHNR, CDR2 FQNEAQ (reference sequence). The CDR3 is CASSRSAGLDIQYF. The CDR3 DNA follows: TGTGCCAGCAGCCGATCAGCAGGGCTCGACATTCAGTACTTC.

This rearrangement joins TRBV24-1 to TRBJ1-5; no reliable D call. CDR1 KGHDR and CDR2 SFDVKD come from the germline V gene. This CDR3 spans 10 amino acids. Trimming took off 9 bases at V and 5 bases at J, with 4 bases between the two ends. This CDR3 is CATLYQPQHF. CDR3 DNA: TGTGCCACCTTATATCAGCCCCAGCATTTT.

The chain carries TRBV25-1 and TRBJ2-2, with D uncertain. This CDR3 has 15 residues. Per the germline V gene, CDR1 is MGHDK and CDR2 is SYGVNS. Trimming pared 5 bases from V and 1 base from J, leaving 11 bases between. The CDR3 sequence: CASSRADMNTGELFF. CDR3 coding DNA: TGTGCCAGCAGTCGAGCCGACATGAACACCGGGGAGCTGTTTTTT.

V gene TRBV19 combines with J gene TRBJ1-1; possibly TRBD1 for D (5 bases). The CDR3 has 13 amino acids. V was pared by 10 bases and J by 4 bases, with 16 bases between. Germline V CDR1 and CDR2: LNHDA, SQIVND (reference sequence). The CDR3 sequence: CAIRQLPFTEAFF. The CDR3 DNA reads as TGTGCCATCAGACAGCTACCCTTCACTGAAGCTTTCTTT. The full variable domain, completed using reference TRBV19 and TRBJ1-1, is DGGITQSPKYLFRKEGQNVTLSCEQNLNHDAMYWYRQDPGQGLRLIYYSQIVNDFQKGDIAEGYSVSREKKESFPLTVTSAQKNPTAFYLCAIRQLPFTEAFFGQGTRLTVV.

Here the CDR3 reads CASSRTGHYEQYF. Here the CDR3 DNA reads TGTGCCAGCAGCCGGACAGGGCACTACGAGCAGTACTTC. V usage is TRBV5-5 and J usage is TRBJ2-7, with 8 positions matching TRBD1. Germline V gene sequence: CDR1 SGHKS, CDR2 YYEKEE (reference sequence). The CDR3 length is 13 residues. V trimming: 4 bases; J trimming: 3 bases; junction bases outside the gene matches: 3.

This rearrangement joins TRBV11-2 to TRBJ2-2; a weak D match, TRBD1 (5 bases). V lost 0 bases, J lost 3 bases, and 17 bases lay in between. CDR1 and CDR2 from the germline V gene are SGHAT and FQNNGV. CDR3 size: 18 residues. CDR3 amino acids: CASSLEEDQGVDTGELFF. CDR3 nucleotides: TGTGCCAGCAGCTTAGAGGAAGATCAGGGTGTCGACACCGGGGAGCTGTTTTTT.

This clone turned up a few times. The J gene is TRBJ1-2, the V gene TRBV2; 9 nucleotides match TRBD1. Germline CDR1 is SNHLY and CDR2 is FYNNEI. Losses at the gene ends were 4 bases for V and 6 bases for J; bases not matched to a gene: 6. The CDR3 runs to 14 residues. CDR3 residues: CASSVLRQGDGYTF. In DNA, the CDR3 is TGTGCCAGCAGTGTACTCCGACAGGGGGATGGCTACACCTTC.

CDR3 loop: CASSPTSQGLSYNEQFF. CDR3 in DNA: TGCGCCAGCAGCCCAACATCACAGGGCCTTAGCTACAATGAGCAGTTCTTC. The chain is built from TRBV5-1 and TRBJ2-1; TRBD1 is a possible D gene (6 bases). Trimming shortened V by 4 bases and J by 3 bases, and 20 bases separated the two germline ends. The CDR3 contains 17 residues. Germline-derived CDR1 and CDR2 are SGHRS and YFSETQ.